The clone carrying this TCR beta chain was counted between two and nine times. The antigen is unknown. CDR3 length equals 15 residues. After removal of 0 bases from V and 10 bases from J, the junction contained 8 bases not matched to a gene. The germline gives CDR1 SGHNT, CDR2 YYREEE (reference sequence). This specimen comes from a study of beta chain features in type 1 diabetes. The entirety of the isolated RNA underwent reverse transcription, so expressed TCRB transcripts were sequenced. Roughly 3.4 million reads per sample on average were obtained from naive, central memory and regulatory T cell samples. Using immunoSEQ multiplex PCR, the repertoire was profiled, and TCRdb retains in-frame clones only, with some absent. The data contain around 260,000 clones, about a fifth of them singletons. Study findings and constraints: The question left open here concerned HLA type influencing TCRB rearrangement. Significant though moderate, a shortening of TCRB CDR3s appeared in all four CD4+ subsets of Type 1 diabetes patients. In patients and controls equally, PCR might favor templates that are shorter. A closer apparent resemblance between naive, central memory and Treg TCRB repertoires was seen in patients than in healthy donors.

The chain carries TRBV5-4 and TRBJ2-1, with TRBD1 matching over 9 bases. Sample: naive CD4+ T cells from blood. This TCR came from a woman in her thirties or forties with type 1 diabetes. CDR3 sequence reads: CASSLDWGQGREQFF. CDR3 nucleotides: TGTGCCAGCAGCTTGGATTGGGGACAGGGTAGGGAGCAGTTCTTC.